The sequence of this T cell receptor beta chain was determined in a study of cytomegalovirus exposure and HLA in healthy donors listed by TCRdb under 2017. General notes on the study: An earlier analysis of 587 of the donors reported over 250 Gb of sequence data and 117 million unique TCR beta sequences obtained from around 170 million T cells. An early release covering roughly 640 HLA-typed donors comprised about 300 gigabases of sequencing data and around 80 million unique TCR sequences. The genetic ancestry cluster associated with self-reported Caucasian donors included over 65% of the roughly 410 genotyped donors. The aim of the study was to test whether cataloging public T cell receptors could identify signatures of past pathogen exposure. The study profiled the T cell repertoires of more than 500 subjects by immunosequencing and related them to cytomegalovirus serostatus. A separate validation cohort of about 110 different subjects was used in addition to the approximately 640-subject first cohort. High-throughput TCR immunosequencing, statistical association of individual TCRs with disease status, and machine learning were combined to predict cytomegalovirus infection status. A later analysis re-examined previously published TCR beta repertoires from roughly 720 donors and added high-resolution HLA genotyping to investigate patterns of TCR occurrence. In the later analysis, no new phenotypic data were used to find candidate immune exposures; instead, reliance was placed on TCR beta sequences and their occurrence across donors. An earlier analysis of 450 to 750 of the donors used high-throughput TCR beta sequencing to judge whether each TCR beta V gene segment behaved as functional or pseudogenic. Donor age, sex, ethnicity and CMV serostatus were collected together with the repertoire data. A later genetic analysis used genome-wide SNP genotypes for about three fifths of the 666 donors, treating that subset as a discovery cohort. All discovery cohort repertoires had been generated using a single sequencing platform. HLA typing included class I and class II loci at four-digit resolution. Typing coverage differed by locus: A, B, C, DRB1 and DQB1 were typed in roughly 620-640 donors, DQA1 in roughly 500, DPA1 in 600 to 610, and DPB1 in about 450. A handful of DR-DQ haplotypes were handled as single units for association and clustering because linkage in the cohort was strong. On average, around 240,000 unique TCR beta nucleotide sequences were sequenced per donor among a few hundred genotyped donors of the cohort, with about 19% of those sequences being non-productive. Study-level results and caveats: An association between a missense DCLRE1C variant and V-gene and J-gene trimming of TCR beta chains was found in a later genetic analysis and replicated in an independent cohort. The study listed 150 to 200 TCR beta chains as associated with cytomegalovirus. Because HLA typing was unavailable for some donors at each locus, only the typed subset was used in association tests. In a later analysis, over 15,000 TCR beta sequences were associated with specific HLA alleles at a false discovery rate of 0.05. An earlier analysis of 587 of the donors showed that most TCR beta V segments appeared in productive rearrangements either about 90% or about 30% of the time, which broadly matched IMGT annotations. A few of the identified cytomegalovirus-associated TCR beta chains were confirmed in vitro to be specific for cytomegalovirus antigens. A later analysis reported that several top co-occurrence clusters appeared linked to parvovirus B19, influenza, CMV and Epstein-Barr virus. While some public TCRs were present in many individuals, most TCR sequences turned up only very rarely across donors. The authors suggested that the approach could potentially be generalized to other disease states and immunological phenotypes. This cohort had only TCR beta chains sequenced, and the lack of alpha or paired-chain data limited which features could be detected. Roughly uniform sequencing depth across donors was assumed in presence/absence analyses, although this assumption may not hold. Immune exposure information for the cohort was limited to CMV serostatus. Because counts were too low, about 17 rarely observed V segments, including chromosome 9 orphons, were excluded from the earlier analysis of roughly 580 of the donors. The sequencing pipeline was judged likely to have produced a cluster of highly shared sequence variants as a technical artifact. A later analysis found that most CMV-associated TCR beta chains appeared HLA-restricted, with HLA associations seemingly driven largely by CMV exposure. Correlated functional status among segregating V segments might reflect linkage disequilibrium, but an unknown experimental factor could not be ruled out. According to a later genetic analysis, donors in an Asian-associated ancestry cluster had fewer N-insertions in productive TCRs than the roughly 660-donor mean. The classifier was reported to diagnose cytomegalovirus status with high specificity and sensitivity in both the original and validation cohorts. Assigning TCR associations to individual alleles was difficult when HLA alleles, especially DR and DQ, strongly co-occurred. A further reported finding was that TCR beta sequences accurately predicted the HLA-A and HLA-B alleles for most subjects in the first cohort. Some IMGT-functional V segments, including TRBV6-2 and TRBV6-3, could not be distinguished by the 87-base-pair reads and were therefore excluded. In a later analysis, HLA-associated TCR beta chains were found to be more clonally expanded and to have lower generation probabilities than equally common non-associated chains. A later analysis found that TCR association rates varied across HLA loci, with DRB1 alleles showing the most associated TCRs and HLA-C alleles the fewest.

Library method: the immunoSEQ multiplex PCR assay. The multiplex PCR relied on a mix of 60 forward primers for TCR Vbeta segments and 13 reverse primers for TCR Jbeta segments. Amplification of the CDR3 region of rearranged TCR beta genes was performed with a multiplex PCR assay on genomic DNA. The Illumina HiSeq System was used to sequence the amplified TCR beta libraries as 87-base-pair reads. For the original study's pipeline: In a later analysis, some 80 million unique TCR beta chains were counted across the 690 or so repertoires, and roughly 10 million of these chains were shared by at least two donors. To remove PCR and sequencing errors, raw reads were error-corrected and collapsed into unique sequences using a nearest-neighbor algorithm that merged closely related sequences. CDR3 sequences were aligned to IMGT reference sequences to assign V, D and J gene segments. For a sequence to be retained, a match of at least six nucleotides to both a V gene segment and a J gene segment was required. A rearrangement was called productive if the CDR3 had no stop codons and remained in frame with V and J, and every other rearrangement was called non-productive. CDR3 was defined by IMGT convention, running from the second conserved V-encoded cysteine to the conserved J-encoded phenylalanine. Sequences without an unambiguous match to a single V gene segment were excluded from the earlier analysis of about 600 of the donors. In an earlier analysis of approximately 590 of the donors, V segments were called functional above 56.7% productive rearrangements and were called segregating when the between-donor standard deviation exceeded 5%. A statistical classification framework was built to diagnose cytomegalovirus status from the catalog of TCR beta chain sequences. V and J gene assignment, in a later analysis, came from comparing TCR nucleotide sequences with IMGT/GENE-DB human TR gene sequences. Using the TCRdist pipeline, a later analysis assigned CDR3 sequences along with most-parsimonious VDJ recombination scenarios. A later analysis defined each TCR beta chain by its CDR3 amino acid sequence plus V-gene family, and excluded reads lacking a unique V-gene family. A later analysis removed 500 to 650 highly shared, low-generation-probability nucleotide sequences to deal with suspected cross-contamination and a sequencing artifact. In a later analysis, a clonal expansion index for each public chain was calculated from normalized within-repertoire ranks of inferred template counts. In a later analysis, generation probabilities were computed with a VDJ recombination model fitted to out-of-frame rearrangements, and the resulting probabilities were checked against IGoR. In a later analysis, TCR-TCR, TCR-HLA and TCR-CMV co-occurrence was scored with hypergeometric tests, and a repertoire-size bias correction was applied to TCR pairs. False discovery rates were estimated in a later analysis by permuting HLA or CMV assignments 20 times. In a later analysis, co-occurring TCRs were grouped with DBSCAN, and TCRdist sequence similarity was added when clustering was performed within HLA-allele-positive subsets. Co-occurrence clustering excluded repertoires with fewer than 30,000 or more than 120,000 public chains, plus five with anomalous nucleotide sharing. TCRdb stores this immuneACCESS table with in-frame sequences only. Part of the clones is absent; in the studies checked, under half of the shortfall reflects unresolved V genes, and no reason is known for the rest. V, J and clone size are those of that table, while D and trimming were read from the DNA. The sample data list under 200,000 clones, and 82% of these were observed just once. Jointly, the top ten make up more than 1.3% of the sample.

The cohort consisted of 666 healthy bone marrow donors. At the time of sampling, all cohort members were nominally healthy, though unrecorded immune exposures were likely present. The donor tested CMV seropositive and was one of the 289 seropositive cohort members. A peripheral blood sample was provided by each donor, and peripheral blood mononuclear cells were used for TCR beta sequencing. The Qiagen DNeasy Blood Extraction Kit was used to extract genomic DNA from the blood cell samples. Looking up the germline V gene yields CDR1 LGHNT and CDR2 FRNRAP. V and J are trimmed by 7 bases and 2 bases, and the gene matches miss 7 bases of the junction. CDR3 length: 15 amino acids, cysteine to phenylalanine. Only CDR3 DNA remains: 45 bases, in frame from the first base. With regard to this clone: Its antigen has not been determined. No clone much larger than this one lies a single base away; base qualities are absent.

Sequencing was done on a sample of PBMCs. The sequence is built from TRBV12-5 and TRBJ2-1; the junction holds 8 bases that match TRBD1. The TCR originated in a girl aged 10-17 years in good health and CMV-seropositive. Here is the DNA: TGTGCTAGTGCTTTCGACAGGGGAGCCTACAATGAGCAGTTCTTC. Its protein product is CASAFDRGAYNEQFF.